Shown below are 10 T cell receptor beta chains from a single sample sequenced in a study of vaccination effects on CD4 cells after COVID-19. Viral peptide pools were used in the ViraFEST assay to expand antigen-specific CD4+ T cells, and sequencing came afterward. Culturing for 10 to 11 days preceded CD4+ T cell isolation. In the vaccine recipients, nucleocapsid antibodies were negative and there was no prior SARS-CoV-2 infection. Their antigen targets remain unknown. Only in-frame clones appear in the TCRdb table, and some are missing; sequencing was by immunoSEQ multiplex PCR. The sample has tens of thousands of clones, 65% to 80% seen once. Sequenced here: CD4+ T cells from PBMCs cultured with HCoV-NL63 spike peptides, sampled before COVID-19 vaccination. The receptors originated from a human donor who received a COVID-19 vaccine.

The chain has TRBV2 and TRBJ1-3; D call uncertain. The CDR3 consists of 14 residues. V lost 7 bases, J lost 1 base, and 11 bases lay in between. CDR1 is SNHLY and CDR2 is FYNNEI in the germline V gene. CDR3 in DNA: TGTGCCAGCACCCAACCCGGGTCTGGAAACACCATATATTTT. Translating it yields CASTQPGSGNTIYF.

The CDR3 protein is CASMGGIRYSPLHF. Here the CDR3 DNA reads TGTGCCAGCATGGGGGGCATAAGGTATTCACCCCTCCACTTT. The rearrangement links TRBV7-2 to TRBJ1-6, with D tentatively TRBD1 (6 bases). The germline V gene encodes CDR1 SGHTA and CDR2 FQGNSA. This CDR3 contains 14 residues. V shed 7 bases and J shed 8 bases, with 15 bases lying between them.

This chain links TRBV5-8 with TRBJ2-1; 7 bases fit TRBD1. Losses at the gene ends were 7 bases for V and 10 bases for J; bases not matched to a gene: 8. CDR1 and CDR2 (germline): SGHTS, YDEGEE. This CDR3 is 12 amino acids long. The CDR3 sequence is CASPSTGDEQFF. Written as DNA, the CDR3 is TGTGCCAGCCCTTCAACAGGGGACGAGCAGTTCTTC.

This clone was picked up one time. This chain connects TRBV7-2 to TRBJ1-3, with TRBD1 matching 8 bases. The J segment lost 2 bases and the V segment lost 5 bases, leaving 2 bases of the junction unmatched. The germline V gene has CDR1 SGHTA and CDR2 FQGNSA. The CDR3 sequence is 14 residues long. This CDR3 reads CASSHRGAGNTIYF. CDR3 DNA: TGTGCCAGCAGCCACAGGGGGGCTGGAAACACCATATATTTT.

The gene calls are TRBV5-1 and TRBJ2-3; D may be TRBD1 (6 bases). CDR3 length equals 15 residues. The germline V gene has CDR1 SGHRS and CDR2 YFSETQ. Between the trimmed V and J ends, which lost 6 bases and 1 base, there was a span of 15 bases. The CDR3 loop reads CASTWGPGGTDTQYF. CDR3 nucleotides: TGCGCCAGCACCTGGGGTCCAGGGGGCACAGATACGCAGTATTTT.

This sequence joins TRBV7-3 and TRBJ2-1; tentative D call: TRBD1 (6 bases). Between the trimmed V and J ends, which lost 5 bases and 5 bases, there was a span of 10 bases. This CDR3 has 13 residues. Germline CDR1 reads SGHTA; CDR2 reads FQGTGA. CDR3 nucleotides: TGTGCCAGCAGCAACAACAGGGACAATGAGCAGTTCTTC. Protein sequence: CASSNNRDNEQFF.

This chain connects TRBV19 to TRBJ2-3; TRBD1 aligns across 8 bases. The germline CDR1 and CDR2 sequences are LNHDA and SQIVND (reference sequence). The CDR3 has 13 residues. V lost 8 bases to trimming and J lost 7 bases; unmatched junction nucleotides: 8. The CDR3 spells CASADRVGNTQYF. The CDR3 DNA sequence: TGTGCCAGTGCGGACAGGGTAGGGAATACGCAGTATTTT.

There are a few counts of this clone. This rearrangement joins TRBV10-3 to TRBJ1-6; D not certain. Per the germline V gene, CDR1 is ENHRY and CDR2 is SYGVKD. This CDR3 has 13 amino acids. Trimming took 11 bases from V and 10 from J, leaving 18 bases between them. The CDR3 sequence: CAARTGSGSPLHF. The CDR3 nucleotides read TGTGCCGCTCGGACGGGATCCGGCTCACCCCTCCACTTT.

This clone was seen only a few times. This chain uses TRBV9 with TRBJ1-4; tentatively, D is TRBD1 (6 bases). In germline, CDR1 is SGDLS, CDR2 YYNGEE. This CDR3 contains 16 residues. The ends were cut back, 4 bases at V and 0 bases at J, with 13 bases in the middle. In DNA form, the CDR3 reads TGTGCCAGCAGCCCCCGGGGGCCCACAACTAATGAAAAACTGTTTTTT. Its protein product is CASSPRGPTTNEKLFF.

The gene calls are TRBV5-1 and TRBJ1-3; D is uncertain. The CDR3 consists of 15 residues. Looked up from germline, CDR1 is SGHRS and CDR2 is YFSETQ. V was pared by 0 bases and J by 0 bases, with 7 bases between. CDR3 coding DNA: TGCGCCAGCAGCTTGGACCCGAGCTCTGGAAACACCATATATTTT. It encodes CASSLDPSSGNTIYF. The complete variable domain, with remaining parts taken from reference TRBV5-1 and TRBJ1-3, reads KAGVTQTPRYLIKTRGQQVTLSCSPISGHRSVSWYQQTPGQGLQFLFEYFSETQRNKGNFPGRFSGRQFSNSRSEMNVSTLELGDSALYLCASSLDPSSGNTIYFGEGSWLTVV.